These T cell receptor beta chains were read from a single sample in a study of T cell changes during pregnancy in multiple sclerosis. Sequencing was performed with immunoSEQ multiplex PCR; in TCRdb, only in-frame clones are kept and a portion is missing. The sample lists 45,000 or so clones, under 95% occurring once. The source was CD8+ T cells from peripheral blood mononuclear cells, collected in the second trimester of pregnancy. These receptors all stem from a female donor with multiple sclerosis, enrolled in a pregnancy study. CDR3s include the opening cysteine and the closing phenylalanine or tryptophan.

j_call v_call cdr3_aa
TRBJ1-1 TRBV6-5 CAPGTGGAGTEAFF
TRBJ2-1 TRBV9 CASSVDQGYNEQFF
TRBJ1-5 TRBV12-5 CASGLKPSEAPHQPQHF
TRBJ2-7 TRBV6-1 CASSEWNREIYEQYF
TRBJ1-2 TRBV6-1 CASSAGQWTSNYGYTF
TRBJ2-7 TRBV7-6 CASSPLEGEQYF
TRBJ2-7 TRBV9 CASSPLVTEGQYF
TRBJ2-7 TRBV6-1 CASRIIDRPSYEQYF
TRBJ2-3 TRBV4-3 CASSKRGGDADTQYF
TRBJ1-1 TRBV9 CASSVGVALNTEAFF
TRBJ2-5 TRBV27 CASSLYSQETQYF
TRBJ1-1 TRBV19 CATWELTAFF
TRBJ1-4 TRBV30 CAWSVLGEKLFF
TRBJ2-1 TRBV27 CASRLAGANEQFF
TRBJ1-5 TRBV13 CASSVTGGHQPQHF
TRBJ1-1 TRBV7-2 CASSGGAGFAEAFF
TRBJ2-1 TRBV7-8 CASSPPPSGTPYNEQFF
TRBJ2-2 TRBV19 CASSITSGGPHGELFF
TRBJ1-5 TRBV2 CASTGGFNQPQHF
TRBJ1-1 TRBV5-1 CASSYGTPEAFF
TRBJ1-3 TRBV4-2 CASSPQAEQGVGNTIYF
TRBJ2-1 TRBV6-5 CASSPPGRLDEQFF
TRBJ2-1 TRBV4-3 CASSPRLAGAPTNEQFF
TRBJ2-7 TRBV4-3 CASSQSLDPVPGTSGPYEQYF
TRBJ2-7 TRBV29-1 CSAEAGGLSYEQYF
TRBJ2-1 TRBV6-1 CASSERSSSYNEQFF
TRBJ1-5 TRBV21-1 CASSNQCQGINQPQHF